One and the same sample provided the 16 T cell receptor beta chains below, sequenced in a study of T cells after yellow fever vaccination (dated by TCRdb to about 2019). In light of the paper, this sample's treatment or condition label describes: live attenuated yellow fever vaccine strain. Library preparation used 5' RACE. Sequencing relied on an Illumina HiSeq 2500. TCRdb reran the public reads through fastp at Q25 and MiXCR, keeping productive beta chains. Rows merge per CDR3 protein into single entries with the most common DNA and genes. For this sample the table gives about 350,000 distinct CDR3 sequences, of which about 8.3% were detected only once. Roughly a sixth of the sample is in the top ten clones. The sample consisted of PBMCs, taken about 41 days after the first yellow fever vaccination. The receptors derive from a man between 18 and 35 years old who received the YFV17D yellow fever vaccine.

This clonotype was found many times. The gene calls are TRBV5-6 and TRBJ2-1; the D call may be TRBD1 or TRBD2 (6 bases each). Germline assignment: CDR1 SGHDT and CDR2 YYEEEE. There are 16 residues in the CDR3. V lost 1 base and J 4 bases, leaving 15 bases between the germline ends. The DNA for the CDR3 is TGTGCCAGCAGCTTGCAAGGGGGGTCGACTTACAATGAGCAGTTCTTC. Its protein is CASSLQGGSTYNEQFF. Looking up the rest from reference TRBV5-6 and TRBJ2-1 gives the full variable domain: DAGVTQSPTHLIKTRGQQVTLRCSPKSGHDTVSWYQQALGQGPQFIFQYYEEEERQRGNFPDRFSGHQFPNYSSELNVNALLLGDSALYLCASSLQGGSTYNEQFFGPGTRLTVL.

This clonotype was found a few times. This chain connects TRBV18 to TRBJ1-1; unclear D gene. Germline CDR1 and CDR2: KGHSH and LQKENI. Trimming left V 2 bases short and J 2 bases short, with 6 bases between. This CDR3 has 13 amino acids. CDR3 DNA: TGTGCCAGCTCACCAGTCTTTAACACTGAAGCTTTCTTT. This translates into CASSPVFNTEAFF. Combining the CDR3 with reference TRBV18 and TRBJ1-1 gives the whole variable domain NAGVMQNPRHLVRRRGQEARLRCSPMKGHSHVYWYRQLPEEGLKFMVYLQKENIIDESGMPKERFSAEFPKEGPSILRIQQVVRGDSAAYFCASSPVFNTEAFFGQGTRLTVV.

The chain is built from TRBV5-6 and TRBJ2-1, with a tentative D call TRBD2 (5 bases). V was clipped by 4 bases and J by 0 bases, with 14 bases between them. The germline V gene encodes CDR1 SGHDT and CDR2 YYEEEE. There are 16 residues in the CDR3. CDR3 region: CASSLGLGSSYNEQFF. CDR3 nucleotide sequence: TGTGCCAGCAGCCTCGGGTTGGGGAGCTCCTACAATGAGCAGTTCTTC.

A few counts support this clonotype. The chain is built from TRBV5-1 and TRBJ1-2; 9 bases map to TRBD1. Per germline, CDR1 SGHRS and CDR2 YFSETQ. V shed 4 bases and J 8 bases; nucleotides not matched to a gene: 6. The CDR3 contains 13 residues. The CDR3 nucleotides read TGCGCCAGCAGCCGGGACAGGGTGGACGGCTACACCTTC. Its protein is CASSRDRVDGYTF.

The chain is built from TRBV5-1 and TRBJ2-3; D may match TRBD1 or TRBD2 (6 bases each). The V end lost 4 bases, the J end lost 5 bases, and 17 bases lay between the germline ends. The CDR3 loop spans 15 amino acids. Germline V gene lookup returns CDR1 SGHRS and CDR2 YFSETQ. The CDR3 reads CASSPVTGAGDTQYF. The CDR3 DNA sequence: TGCGCCAGCAGCCCCGTGACGGGGGCGGGAGATACGCAGTATTTT.

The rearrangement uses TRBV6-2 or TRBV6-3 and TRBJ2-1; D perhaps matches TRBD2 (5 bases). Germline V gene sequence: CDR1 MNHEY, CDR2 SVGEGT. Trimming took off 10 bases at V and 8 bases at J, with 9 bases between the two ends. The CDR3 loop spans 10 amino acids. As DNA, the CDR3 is TGTGCCATCGGAGGTTATGAGCAGTTCTTC. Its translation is CAIGGYEQFF.

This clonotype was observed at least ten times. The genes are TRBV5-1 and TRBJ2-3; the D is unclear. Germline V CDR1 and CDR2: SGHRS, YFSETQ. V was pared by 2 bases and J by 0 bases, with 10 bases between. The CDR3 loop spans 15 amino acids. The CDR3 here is CASSLGDPSTDTQYF. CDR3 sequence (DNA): TGCGCCAGCAGCTTAGGAGACCCTAGCACAGATACGCAGTATTTT.

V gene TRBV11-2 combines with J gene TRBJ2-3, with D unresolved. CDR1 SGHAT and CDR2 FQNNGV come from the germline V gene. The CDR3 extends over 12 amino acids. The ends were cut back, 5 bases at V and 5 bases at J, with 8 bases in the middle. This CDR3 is CASSGRLDTQYF. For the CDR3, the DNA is TGTGCCAGCAGCGGTCGACTAGATACGCAGTATTTT. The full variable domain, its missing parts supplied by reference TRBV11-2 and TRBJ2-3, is EAGVAQSPRYKIIEKRQSVAFWCNPISGHATLYWYQQILGQGPKLLIQFQNNGVVDDSQLPKDRFSAERLKGVDSTLKIQPAKLEDSAVYLCASSGRLDTQYFGPGTRLTVL.

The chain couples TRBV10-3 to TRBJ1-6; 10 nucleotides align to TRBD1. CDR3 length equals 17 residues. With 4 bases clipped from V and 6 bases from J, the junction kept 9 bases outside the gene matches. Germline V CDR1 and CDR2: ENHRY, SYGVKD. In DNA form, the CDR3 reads TGTGCCATCAGTGCAGCCGGGACAGGGGCGACTAATTCACCCCTCCACTTT. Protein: CAISAAGTGATNSPLHF.

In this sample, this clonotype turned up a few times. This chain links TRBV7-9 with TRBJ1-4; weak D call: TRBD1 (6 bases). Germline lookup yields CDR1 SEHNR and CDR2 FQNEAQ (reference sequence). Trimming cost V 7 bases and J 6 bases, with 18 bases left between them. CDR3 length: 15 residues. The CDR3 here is CASTQGYTSDEKLFF. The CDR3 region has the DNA TGTGCCAGCACACAGGGTTACACGAGCGATGAAAAACTGTTTTTT.

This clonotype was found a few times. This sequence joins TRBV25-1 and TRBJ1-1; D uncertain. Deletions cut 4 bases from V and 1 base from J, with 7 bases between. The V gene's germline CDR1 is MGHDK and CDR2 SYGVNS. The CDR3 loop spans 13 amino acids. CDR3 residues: CASSGTRNTEAFF. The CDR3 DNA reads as TGTGCCAGCAGTGGCACAAGGAACACTGAAGCTTTCTTT.

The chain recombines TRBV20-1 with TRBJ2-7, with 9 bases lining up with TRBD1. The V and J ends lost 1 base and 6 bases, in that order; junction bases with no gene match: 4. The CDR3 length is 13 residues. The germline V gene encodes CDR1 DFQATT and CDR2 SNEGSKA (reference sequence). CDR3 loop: CSARGQGGSEQYV. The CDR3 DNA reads TGCAGTGCTAGAGGACAGGGGGGATCCGAGCAGTACGTC.

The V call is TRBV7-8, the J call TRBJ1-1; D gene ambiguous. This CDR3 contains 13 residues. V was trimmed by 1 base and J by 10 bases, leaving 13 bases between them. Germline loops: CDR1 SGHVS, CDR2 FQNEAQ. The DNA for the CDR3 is TGTGCCAGCAGCTTAGAAGCCCATTCCGGAGCTTTCTTT. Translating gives CASSLEAHSGAFF.

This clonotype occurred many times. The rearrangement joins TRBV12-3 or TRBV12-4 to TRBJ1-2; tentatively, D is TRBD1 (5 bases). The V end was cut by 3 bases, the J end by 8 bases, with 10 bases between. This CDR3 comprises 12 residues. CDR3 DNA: TGTGCCAGCAGTTTTAATGGGGACGGCTACACCTTC. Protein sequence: CASSFNGDGYTF.

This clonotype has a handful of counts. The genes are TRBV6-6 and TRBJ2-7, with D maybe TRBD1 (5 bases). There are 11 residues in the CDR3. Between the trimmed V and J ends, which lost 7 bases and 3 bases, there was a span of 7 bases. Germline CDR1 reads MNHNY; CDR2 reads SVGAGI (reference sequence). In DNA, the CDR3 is TGTGCCAGCACAGGGTTCTACGAGCAGTACTTC. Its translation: CASTGFYEQYF.

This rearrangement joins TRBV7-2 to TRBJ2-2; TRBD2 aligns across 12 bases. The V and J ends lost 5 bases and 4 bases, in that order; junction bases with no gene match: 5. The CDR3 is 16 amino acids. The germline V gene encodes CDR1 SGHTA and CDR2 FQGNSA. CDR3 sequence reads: CASSPRTSGATGELFF. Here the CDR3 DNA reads TGTGCCAGCAGCCCCCGGACTAGCGGGGCCACCGGGGAGCTGTTTTTT.